This T cell receptor beta chain originates from a study of blood T cell repertoires in COVID-19 (dated by TCRdb to 2020 to 2022). Background for the entire study: Samples from collaborators originated in the United States, Italy and Spain and spanned both the acute and convalescent phases of COVID-19. The prospective study material was composed of cDNA or gDNA derived from T cells, B-cell-depleted T cells, or PBMCs. Subjects who had been exposed to COVID-19, were actively infected with it, or had recovered from it provided the deeply sampled blood TCRbeta repertoires that made up the dataset. The repertoires were made available in a free public database intended to serve as a resource for research on the immune response to SARS-CoV-2. Samples came from the ongoing ImmuneRACE study (first 160 participants) plus 1,254 subjects from 6 global collaborators. Sample metadata almost always included a de-identified subject ID, COVID-19 status, age in years and sex. Where available, HLA class I and class II types were obtained from metadata supplied by the sample provider rather than from assay-based typing. Study-wide findings and limitations: Clinical and demographic metadata were provided uncurated, with the amount varying by source and participant.

Whole blood was collected in K2EDTA tubes by collaborating institutions according to the institutions' own protocols. For TCRbeta analysis, collaborator samples were shipped as frozen whole blood, as isolated PBMCs, or as DNA extracted from either sample type. This clone was recorded at least ten times. Its antigen remains unidentified. Base qualities are not provided; no much larger clone lies one nucleotide away. TCRbeta CDR3 regions were amplified from genomic DNA by means of the immunoSEQ Assay, a bias-controlled multiplex PCR. The source study handled its data this way. Within the assay, amplification of reference gene primers was used to estimate how many nucleated cells each sample contained. To quantify the absolute abundance of each unique TCRbeta CDR3 rearrangement, sequence reads were collapsed and filtered. Productive Simpson clonality was computed per sample as the square root of Simpson's diversity index over productive rearrangements. TCRdb carries this immuneACCESS record with in-frame sequences only. Its versions omit some clonotypes, under half of them owing to an unresolved V gene in the studies checked, with the rest unexplained. The DNA gave D and trimming, while V, J and clone size come from that table. This sample lists some 460,000 clones; around 89% were detected once. The ten largest clones add up to roughly 4% of the sample.

Deletion took 8 bases off V and 5 bases off J, with a span of 19 bases between the germline ends. Measured from the cysteine to the phenylalanine, the CDR3 is 15 residues long. CDR3 DNA only is kept here, 45 bases in frame from base 1. From the germline V gene, CDR1 is MDHEN and CDR2 is SYDVKM. Recombination linked TRBV28 to TRBJ2-1; the D gene is perhaps TRBD2, on 5 matching bases. The sequence came from a woman aged 25 to 39 with acute or convalescent COVID-19. The sequencing input was peripheral blood. The CDR3 reads as follows: CASVSDLRSHNEQFF. The DNA reads as follows: TGTGCCAGCGTGTCGGACTTACGGTCTCACAATGAGCAGTTCTTC.